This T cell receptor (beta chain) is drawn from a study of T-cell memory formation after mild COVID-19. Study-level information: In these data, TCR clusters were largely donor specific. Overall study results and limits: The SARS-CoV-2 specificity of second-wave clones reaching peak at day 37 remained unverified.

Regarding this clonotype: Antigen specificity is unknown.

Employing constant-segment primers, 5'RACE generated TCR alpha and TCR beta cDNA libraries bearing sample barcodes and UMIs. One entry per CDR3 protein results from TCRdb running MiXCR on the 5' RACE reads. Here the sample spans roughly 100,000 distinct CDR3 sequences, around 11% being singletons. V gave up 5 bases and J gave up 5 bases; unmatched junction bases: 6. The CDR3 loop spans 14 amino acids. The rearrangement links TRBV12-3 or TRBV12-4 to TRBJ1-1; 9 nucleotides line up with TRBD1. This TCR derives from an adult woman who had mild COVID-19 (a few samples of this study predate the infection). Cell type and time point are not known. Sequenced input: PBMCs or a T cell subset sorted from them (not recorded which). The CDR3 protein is CASSQGQGSTEAFF. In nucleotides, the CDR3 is TGTGCCAGCAGTCAGGGACAGGGCAGTACTGAAGCTTTCTTT.